This T cell receptor beta chain appears in the sequencing data of a study of blood T cell repertoires in COVID-19. For the study at large: Donors in the United States, Italy and Spain gave samples during acute or convalescent COVID-19. In each case, the material was cDNA or gDNA derived from T cells, B-cell-depleted T cells, or PBMCs.

The junction had 11 bases not matched to a gene; V was cut back by 7 bases and J by 8 bases. The CDR3 totals 13 residues. Germline CDR1 reads SQVTM; CDR2 reads ANQGSEA. Original methodology: Amplification of reference gene primers was used by the study to estimate nucleated cell counts. The table came from immunoSEQ multiplex PCR; TCRdb's copy has only in-frame clones and leaves some out. D and trimming were read from the DNA, whereas the V and J calls and clone size are those reported in that table. The sample has 150,000 to 200,000 clones, about 89% seen once. This clone showed up many times. The genes are TRBV29-1 and TRBJ1-2, with 9 bases aligning to TRBD1. The clonotype was recovered from a man aged 55 to 70 with acute or convalescent COVID-19. Sequencing input: peripheral blood. DNA for the CDR3: TGCAGCGCCGGGACAGGGTACTCCGCCGGCTACACCTTC. This gives the protein CSAGTGYSAGYTF.